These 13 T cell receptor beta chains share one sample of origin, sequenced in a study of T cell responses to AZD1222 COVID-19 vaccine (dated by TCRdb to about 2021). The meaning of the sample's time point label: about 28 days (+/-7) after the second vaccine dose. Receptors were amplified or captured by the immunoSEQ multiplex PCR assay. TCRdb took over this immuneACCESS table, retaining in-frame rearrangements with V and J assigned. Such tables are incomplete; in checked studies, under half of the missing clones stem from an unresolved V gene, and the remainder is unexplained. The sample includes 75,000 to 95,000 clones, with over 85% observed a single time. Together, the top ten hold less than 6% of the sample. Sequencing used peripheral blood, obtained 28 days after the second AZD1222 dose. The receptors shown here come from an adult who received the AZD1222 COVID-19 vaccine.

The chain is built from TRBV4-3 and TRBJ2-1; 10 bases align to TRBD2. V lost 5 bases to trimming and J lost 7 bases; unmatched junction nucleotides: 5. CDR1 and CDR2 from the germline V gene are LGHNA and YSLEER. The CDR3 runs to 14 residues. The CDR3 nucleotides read TGCGCCAGCAGCGGAGGACTAGCGGAGAATGAGCAGTTCTTC. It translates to CASSGGLAENEQFF.

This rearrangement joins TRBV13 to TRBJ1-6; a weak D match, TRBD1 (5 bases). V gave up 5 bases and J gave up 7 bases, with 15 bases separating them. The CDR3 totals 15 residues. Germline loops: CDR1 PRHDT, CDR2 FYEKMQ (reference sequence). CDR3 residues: CASSTTGLMNSPLHF. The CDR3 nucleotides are TGTGCCAGCAGCACTACGGGACTGATGAATTCACCCCTCCACTTT.

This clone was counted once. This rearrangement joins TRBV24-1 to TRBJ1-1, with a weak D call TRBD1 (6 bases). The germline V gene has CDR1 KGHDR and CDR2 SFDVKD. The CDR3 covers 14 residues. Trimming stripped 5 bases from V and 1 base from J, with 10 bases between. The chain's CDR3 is CATSVGGGNTEAFF. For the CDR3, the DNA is TGTGCCACCAGTGTAGGGGGGGGGAACACTGAAGCTTTCTTT.

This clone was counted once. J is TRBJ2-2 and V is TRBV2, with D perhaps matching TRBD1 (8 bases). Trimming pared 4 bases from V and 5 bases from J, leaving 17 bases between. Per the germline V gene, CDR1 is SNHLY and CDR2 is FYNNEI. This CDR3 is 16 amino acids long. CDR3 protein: CASSARQGRGTGELFF. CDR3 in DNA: TGTGCCAGCAGTGCCAGACAGGGGCGGGGGACCGGGGAGCTGTTTTTT. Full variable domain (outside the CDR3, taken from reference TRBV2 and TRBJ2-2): EPEVTQTPSHQVTQMGQEVILRCVPISNHLYFYWYRQILGQKVEFLVSFYNNEISEKSEIFDDQFSVERPDGSNFTLKIRSTKLEDSAMYFCASSARQGRGTGELFFGEGSRLTVL.

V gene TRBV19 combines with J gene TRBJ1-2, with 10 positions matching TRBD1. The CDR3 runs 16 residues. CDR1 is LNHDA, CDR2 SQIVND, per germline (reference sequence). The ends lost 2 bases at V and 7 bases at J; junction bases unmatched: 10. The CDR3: CASSILVGQGVGGYTF. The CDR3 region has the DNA TGTGCCAGTAGTATACTTGTCGGACAGGGGGTAGGTGGCTACACCTTC.

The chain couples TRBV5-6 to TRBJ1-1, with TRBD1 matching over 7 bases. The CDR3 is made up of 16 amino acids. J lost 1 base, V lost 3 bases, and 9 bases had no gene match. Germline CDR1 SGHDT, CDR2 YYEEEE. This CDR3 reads CASSWEQTGPNTEAFF. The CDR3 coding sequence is TGTGCCAGCAGCTGGGAACAGACAGGGCCGAACACTGAAGCTTTCTTT. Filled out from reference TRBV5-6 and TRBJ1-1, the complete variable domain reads DAGVTQSPTHLIKTRGQQVTLRCSPKSGHDTVSWYQQALGQGPQFIFQYYEEEERQRGNFPDRFSGHQFPNYSSELNVNALLLGDSALYLCASSWEQTGPNTEAFFGQGTRLTVV.

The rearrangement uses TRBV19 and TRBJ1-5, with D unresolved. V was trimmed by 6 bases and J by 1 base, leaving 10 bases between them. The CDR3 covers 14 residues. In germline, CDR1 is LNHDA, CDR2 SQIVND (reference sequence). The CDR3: CASSYTGSNQPQHF. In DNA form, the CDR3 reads TGTGCCAGTAGCTATACGGGCAGCAATCAGCCCCAGCATTTT.

The CDR3 DNA reads as TGTGCCAGCAGCCAGCAGGGGAGAAACACCATATATTTT. This encodes CASSQQGRNTIYF. The chain employs TRBV7-9 and TRBJ1-3, with a possible D match to TRBD1 (6 bases). This CDR3 is built from 13 residues. Looked up from germline, CDR1 is SEHNR and CDR2 is FQNEAQ (reference sequence). V shed 5 bases and J shed 5 bases, with 10 bases lying between them.

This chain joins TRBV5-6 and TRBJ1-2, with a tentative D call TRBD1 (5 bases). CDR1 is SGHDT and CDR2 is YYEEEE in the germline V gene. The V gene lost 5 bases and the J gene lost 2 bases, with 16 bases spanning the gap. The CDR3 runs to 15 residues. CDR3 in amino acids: CASRKAFRGNYGYTF. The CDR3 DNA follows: TGTGCCAGCAGAAAAGCTTTTCGGGGGAACTATGGCTACACCTTC.

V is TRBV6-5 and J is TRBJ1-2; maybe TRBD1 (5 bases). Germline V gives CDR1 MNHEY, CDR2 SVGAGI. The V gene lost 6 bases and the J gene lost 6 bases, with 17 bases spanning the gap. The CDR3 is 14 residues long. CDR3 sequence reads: CASSYQRDRHGYTF. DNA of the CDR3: TGTGCCAGCAGCTACCAGCGGGACCGCCATGGCTACACCTTC.

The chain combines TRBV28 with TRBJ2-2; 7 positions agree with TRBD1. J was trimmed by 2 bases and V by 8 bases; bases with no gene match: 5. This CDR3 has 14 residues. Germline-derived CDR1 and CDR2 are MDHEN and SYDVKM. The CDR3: CASRRQGNTGELFF. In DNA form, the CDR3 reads TGTGCCAGCCGTCGACAGGGTAACACCGGGGAGCTGTTTTTT. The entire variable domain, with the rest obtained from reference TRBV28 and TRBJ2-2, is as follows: DVKVTQSSRYLVKRTGEKVFLECVQDMDHENMFWYRQDPGLGLRLIYFSYDVKMKEKGDIPEGYSVSREKKERFSLILESASTNQTSMYLCASRRQGNTGELFFGEGSRLTVL.

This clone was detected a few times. As DNA, the CDR3 is TGTGCCAGCAGCCTGGGGACAGACGAGCAGTACGTC. Amino acids: CASSLGTDEQYV. This rearrangement joins TRBV11-2 to TRBJ2-7; 7 bases agree with TRBD1. V trimming: 5 bases; J trimming: 5 bases; junction bases outside the gene matches: 3. The germline V gene encodes CDR1 SGHAT and CDR2 FQNNGV. The CDR3 spans 12 residues.

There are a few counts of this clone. DNA for the CDR3: TGTGCCAGCAGCCAAGAACGACCTTGGGGCATAAATGAAAAACTGTTTTTT. It codes for CASSQERPWGINEKLFF. The rearrangement uses TRBV14 and TRBJ1-4, with a tentative D call TRBD1 (5 bases). Germline values: CDR1 SGHDN, CDR2 FVKESK. Trimming removed 0 bases at V and 5 bases at J, with 16 bases between. The CDR3 sequence is 17 residues long.